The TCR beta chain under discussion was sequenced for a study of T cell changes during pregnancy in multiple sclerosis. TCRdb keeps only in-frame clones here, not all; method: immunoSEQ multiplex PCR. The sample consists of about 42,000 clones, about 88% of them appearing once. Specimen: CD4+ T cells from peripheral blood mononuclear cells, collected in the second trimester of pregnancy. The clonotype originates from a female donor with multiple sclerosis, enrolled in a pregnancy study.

CDR3 amino acids: CASSRTGDNLYNEQFF. As DNA, the CDR3 is TGTGCCAGCAGCCGGACAGGGGACAATTTATACAATGAGCAGTTCTTC. This sequence joins TRBV5-5 and TRBJ2-1; 9 bases are a match to TRBD1. V shed 4 bases, J shed 4 bases, and the junction held 9 bases outside the gene matches. Germline CDR1 is SGHKS and CDR2 is YYEKEE (reference sequence). This CDR3 has 16 amino acids.